This TCR beta chain comes out of a study of cytomegalovirus exposure and HLA in healthy donors. Overall study results and limits: It has been reported that TCR beta sequences accurately predicted the HLA-A and HLA-B alleles of most subjects.

This PCR relied on a set of 60 Vbeta primers and 13 Jbeta primers. TCRdb's table, derived via immunoSEQ multiplex PCR, lists solely in-frame clones and lacks some. The sample lists about 110,000 clones; around 84% were seen once. Concerning this clone itself: No antigen is known for it.

Germline CDR1 reads SNHLY; CDR2 reads FYNNEI. V shed 8 bases and J shed 0 bases, with 14 bases lying between them. This CDR3 region has 15 residues. The chain carries TRBV2 and TRBJ1-5; TRBD1 is a possible D gene (6 bases). The clonotype comes from a woman aged 30 to 39 in good health and CMV-seronegative. Sequencing used PBMCs. This CDR3 is CASAGQLGSNQPQHF. DNA of the CDR3: TGTGCCAGCGCAGGACAGCTGGGTAGCAATCAGCCCCAGCATTTT. Full variable domain (remainder filled in from reference TRBV2 and TRBJ1-5): EPEVTQTPSHQVTQMGQEVILRCVPISNHLYFYWYRQILGQKVEFLVSFYNNEISEKSEIFDDQFSVERPDGSNFTLKIRSTKLEDSAMYFCASAGQLGSNQPQHFGDGTRLSIL.